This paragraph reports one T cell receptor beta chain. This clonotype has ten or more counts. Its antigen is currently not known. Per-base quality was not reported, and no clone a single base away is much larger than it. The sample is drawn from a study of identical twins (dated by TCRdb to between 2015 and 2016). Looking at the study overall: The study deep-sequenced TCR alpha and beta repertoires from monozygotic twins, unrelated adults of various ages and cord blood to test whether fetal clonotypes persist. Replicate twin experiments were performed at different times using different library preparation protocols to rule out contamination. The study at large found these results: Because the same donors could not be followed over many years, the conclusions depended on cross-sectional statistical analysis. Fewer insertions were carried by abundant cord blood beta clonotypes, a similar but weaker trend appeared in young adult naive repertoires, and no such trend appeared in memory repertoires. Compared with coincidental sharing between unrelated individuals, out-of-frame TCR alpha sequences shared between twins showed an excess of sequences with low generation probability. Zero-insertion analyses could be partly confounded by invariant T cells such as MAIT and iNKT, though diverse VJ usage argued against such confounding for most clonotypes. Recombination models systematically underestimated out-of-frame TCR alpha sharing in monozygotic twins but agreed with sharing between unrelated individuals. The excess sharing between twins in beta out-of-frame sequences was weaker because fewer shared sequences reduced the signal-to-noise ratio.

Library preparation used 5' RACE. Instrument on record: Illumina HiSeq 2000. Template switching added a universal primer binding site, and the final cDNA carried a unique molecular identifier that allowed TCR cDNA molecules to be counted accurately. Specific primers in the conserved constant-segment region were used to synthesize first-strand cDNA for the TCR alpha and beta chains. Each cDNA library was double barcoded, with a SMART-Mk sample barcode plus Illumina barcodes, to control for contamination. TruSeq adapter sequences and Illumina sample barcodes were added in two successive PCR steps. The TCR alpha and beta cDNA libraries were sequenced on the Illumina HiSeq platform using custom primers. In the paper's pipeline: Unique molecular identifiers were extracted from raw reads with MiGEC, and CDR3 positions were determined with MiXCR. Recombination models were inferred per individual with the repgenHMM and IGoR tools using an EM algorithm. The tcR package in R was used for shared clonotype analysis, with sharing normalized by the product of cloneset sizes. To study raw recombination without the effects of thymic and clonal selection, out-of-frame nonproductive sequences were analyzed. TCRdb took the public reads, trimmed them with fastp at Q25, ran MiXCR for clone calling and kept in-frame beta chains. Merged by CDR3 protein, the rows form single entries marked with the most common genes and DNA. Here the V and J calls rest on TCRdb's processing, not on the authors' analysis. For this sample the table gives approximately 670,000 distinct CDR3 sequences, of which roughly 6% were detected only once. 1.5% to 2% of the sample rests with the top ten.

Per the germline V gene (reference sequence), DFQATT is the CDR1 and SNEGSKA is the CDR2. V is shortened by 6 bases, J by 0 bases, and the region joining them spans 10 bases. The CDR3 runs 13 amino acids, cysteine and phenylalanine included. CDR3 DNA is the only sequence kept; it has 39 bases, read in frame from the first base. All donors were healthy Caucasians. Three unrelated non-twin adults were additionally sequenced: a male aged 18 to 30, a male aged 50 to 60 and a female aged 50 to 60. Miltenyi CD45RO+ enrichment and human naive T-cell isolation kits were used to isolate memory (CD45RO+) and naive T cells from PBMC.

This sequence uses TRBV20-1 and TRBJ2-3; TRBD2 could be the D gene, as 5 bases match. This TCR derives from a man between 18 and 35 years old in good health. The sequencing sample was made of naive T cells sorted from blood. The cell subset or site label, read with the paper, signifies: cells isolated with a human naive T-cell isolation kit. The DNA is TGCAGTGCCGGAGGCGTTAGCACAGATACGCAGTATTTT. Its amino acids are CSAGGVSTDTQYF.